Described below is a single TCR beta chain sequence and its context. Authors' data handling: Researchers report that nucleated cell counts were estimated from reference gene primer amplification. Libraries were prepared by immunoSEQ multiplex PCR; TCRdb keeps only in-frame clonotypes and omits some of them. The V and J calls and clone size are taken from that table; D and trimming were inferred from the DNA. This sample has over 120,000 clones, with 84% found just once. The germline gives CDR1 SGDLS, CDR2 YYNGEE. The CDR3 covers 12 residues. Trimming stripped 4 bases from V and 7 bases from J, with 11 bases between. This entry is derived from a study of blood T cell repertoires in COVID-19. On the study more broadly: COVID-19 samples collected from the United States, Italy and Spain covered acute and convalescent phases. From T cells, B-cell-depleted T cells, or PBMCs came the material, which was cDNA or gDNA.

This chain uses TRBV9 with TRBJ1-2; D is unclear. The clonotype was recovered from a human donor in a cohort sampled during active COVID-19. The sample comprised peripheral blood. Written as DNA, the CDR3 is TGTGCCAGCAGCCCCCGCTACGGTGGCTACACCTTC. Amino acid sequence: CASSPRYGGYTF.